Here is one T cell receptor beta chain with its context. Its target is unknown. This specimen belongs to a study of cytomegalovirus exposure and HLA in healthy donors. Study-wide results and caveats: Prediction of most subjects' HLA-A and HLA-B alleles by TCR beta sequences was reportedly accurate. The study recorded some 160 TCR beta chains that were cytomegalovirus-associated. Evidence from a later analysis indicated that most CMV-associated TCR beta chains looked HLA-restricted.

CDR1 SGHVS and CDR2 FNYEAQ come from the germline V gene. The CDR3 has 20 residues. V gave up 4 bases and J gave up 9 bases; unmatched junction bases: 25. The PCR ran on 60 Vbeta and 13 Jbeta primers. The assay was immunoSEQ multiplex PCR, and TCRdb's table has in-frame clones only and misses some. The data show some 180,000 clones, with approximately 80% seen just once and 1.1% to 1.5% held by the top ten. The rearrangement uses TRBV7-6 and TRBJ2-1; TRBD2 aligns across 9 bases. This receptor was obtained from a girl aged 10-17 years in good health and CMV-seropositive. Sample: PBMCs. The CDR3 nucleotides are TGTGCCAGCAGCTCTTTATCCCTCCCTCGGGGTAGCGGGAGTGTCGGTGAGCAGTTCTTC. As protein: CASSSLSLPRGSGSVGEQFF.